The T cell receptor beta chain under discussion was sequenced for a study of T cells in Graves' hyperthyroidism and ophthalmopathy. This clonotype was detected many times. A Clinical Activity Score of at least 3, a NOSPECS grade of at least 4 and a duration under 3 months were recorded in the ophthalmopathy patients. Using RNA transcripts as the source, TCR beta CDR3 regions were amplified. In the first-round RT-PCR of the TCR CDR3, the HTBI primer set was used. TCRdb recomputed calls from the multiplex PCR reads with MiXCR, one row per CDR3 protein. The repertoire has around 600,000 distinct CDR3 sequences, about 14% of them found once; the top ten carry about 12%. Losses at the gene ends were 5 bases for V and 2 bases for J; bases not matched to a gene: 3. The CDR3 has 15 amino acids. Germline values: CDR1 SNHLY, CDR2 FYNNEI.

This receptor was obtained from a woman between 50 and 59 years old with Graves' ophthalmopathy. The chain recombines TRBV2 with TRBJ1-2, with 12 nucleotides matching TRBD1. Sequencing used blood. The CDR3 DNA reads TGTGCCAGCAGTAGGGACAGGGGGCTGAACTATGGCTACACCTTC. Protein: CASSRDRGLNYGYTF.